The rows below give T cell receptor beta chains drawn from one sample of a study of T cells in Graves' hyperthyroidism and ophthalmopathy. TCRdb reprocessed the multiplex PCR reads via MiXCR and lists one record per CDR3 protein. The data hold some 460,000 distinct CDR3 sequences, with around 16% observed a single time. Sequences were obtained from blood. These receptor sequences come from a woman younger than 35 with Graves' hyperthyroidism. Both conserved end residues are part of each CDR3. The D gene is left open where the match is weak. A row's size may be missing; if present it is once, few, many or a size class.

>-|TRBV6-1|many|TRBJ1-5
CASRGTGLSNQPQHF
TGTGCCAGCAGAGGTACAGGTCTTAGCAATCAGCCCCAGCATTTT
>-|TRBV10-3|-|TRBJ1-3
CATSAGVWRNTIYF
TGTGCCACGTCAGCGGGCGTATGGAGAAACACCATATATTTT
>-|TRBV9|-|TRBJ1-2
CASSVVTTGYGYTF
TGTGCCAGCAGCGTAGTAACGACGGGCTATGGCTACACCTTC
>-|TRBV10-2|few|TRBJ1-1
CASIGANTEAFF
TGCGCCAGCATTGGGGCGAACACTGAAGCTTTCTTT
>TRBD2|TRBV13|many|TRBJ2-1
CASSPRTSNHEQFF
TGTGCCAGCAGCCCCCGGACTAGTAACCATGAGCAGTTCTTC
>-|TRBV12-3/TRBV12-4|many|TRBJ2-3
CASSLAAILHTDTQYF
TGTGCCAGCAGCCTAGCCGCCATCCTCCACACAGATACGCAGTATTTT
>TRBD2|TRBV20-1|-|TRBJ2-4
CSARVGGSGRSYGNIQYF
TGCAGTGCTAGAGTGGGGGGAAGCGGGAGGTCGTACGGAAACATTCAGTACTTC
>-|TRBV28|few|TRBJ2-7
CASSLMVDQDYEQYF
TGTGCCAGCAGTTTAATGGTGGATCAAGACTACGAGCAGTACTTC
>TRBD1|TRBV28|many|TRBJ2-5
CASSVNRGLGETQYF
TGTGCCAGCAGTGTAAACAGGGGGCTCGGAGAGACCCAGTACTTC
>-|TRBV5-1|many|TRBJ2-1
CASRGSSTEQFF
TGCGCCAGCAGAGGGTCCTCAACAGAGCAGTTCTTC
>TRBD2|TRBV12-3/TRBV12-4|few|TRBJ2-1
CASSGGQGLAAQFSYNEQFF
TGTGCCAGCAGTGGGGGGCAGGGACTAGCGGCTCAGTTTTCCTACAATGAGCAGTTCTTC
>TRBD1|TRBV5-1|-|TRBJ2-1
CASSPTGGNYNEQFF
TGCGCCAGCAGTCCAACAGGGGGTAACTACAATGAGCAGTTCTTC
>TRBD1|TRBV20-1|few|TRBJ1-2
CSARSQGVDYGYTF
TGCAGTGCTAGATCACAGGGGGTTGACTATGGCTACACCTTC
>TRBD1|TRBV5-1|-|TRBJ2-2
CASSLEGARAGELFF
TGCGCCAGCAGCTTGGAGGGGGCGCGGGCCGGGGAGCTGTTTTTT